The next 19 T cell receptor beta chains were all read from a single sample in a study of shared clonotypes between healthy human individuals. Using immunoSEQ multiplex PCR, the repertoire was profiled, and TCRdb retains in-frame clones only, with some absent. This table has millions of clones, 85% to 95% appearing once. Sequenced: naive CD4+ T cells from PBMCs. Described subset: CD45RA+ positively selected. The receptor set was obtained from a man younger than 30 in good health. Some clones in this sample may be carry-over from other donors' samples.

This rearrangement joins TRBV28 to TRBJ2-1; tentative D call: TRBD2 (6 bases). Between the trimmed V and J ends, which lost 6 bases and 3 bases, there was a span of 24 bases. CDR3 size: 18 residues. Germline loops: CDR1 MDHEN, CDR2 SYDVKM. The CDR3: CASRLVRDPLYFYNEQFF. CDR3 in DNA: TGTGCCAGCAGACTTGTGCGGGACCCGCTCTATTTCTACAATGAGCAGTTCTTC.

The chain is built from TRBV19 and TRBJ2-6; D is possibly TRBD2 (5 bases). Germline V lookup: CDR1 LNHDA, CDR2 SQIVND (reference sequence). The CDR3 spans 16 residues. V lost 4 bases and J 0 bases, leaving 10 bases between the germline ends. CDR3: CASSRTGNSGANVLTF. The CDR3 region has the DNA TGTGCCAGTAGTAGGACGGGGAACTCTGGGGCCAACGTCCTGACTTTC.

The chain carries TRBV6-1 and TRBJ1-2; 8 bases are a match to TRBD1. The CDR3 is 13 residues long. V lost 8 bases and J lost 6; bases outside the gene matches: 8. The germline CDR1 and CDR2 sequences are MNHNS and SASEGT. The CDR3 reads CASPGWTGNGYTF. CDR3 nucleotides: TGTGCCAGCCCGGGCTGGACAGGGAATGGCTACACCTTC.

The chain uses TRBV6-6 and TRBJ1-2, with D possibly matching TRBD1 (6 bases). CDR1 MNHNY and CDR2 SVGAGI come from the germline V gene (reference sequence). This CDR3 has 14 residues. The germline V and J ends were trimmed by 7 bases and 6 bases, with 18 bases remaining between them. CDR3: CASTARTVANGYTF. In DNA form, the CDR3 reads TGTGCCAGCACCGCTAGGACAGTCGCAAATGGCTACACCTTC.

This clone was seen once. The chain employs TRBV28 and TRBJ2-7; a possible D gene is TRBD2 (5 bases). V lost 5 bases, J lost 6 bases, and 14 bases lay in between. This CDR3 is 13 amino acids long. Germline V gene sequence: CDR1 MDHEN, CDR2 SYDVKM. In nucleotides, the CDR3 is TGTGCCAGCAGTCCACCAAGCGCGGGCGAGCAGTACTTC. Its translation: CASSPPSAGEQYF.

As regards this clone: The sample contains more than one DNA sequence encoding this CDR3. The chain joins TRBV19 to TRBJ1-1; D is possibly TRBD1 (6 bases). The CDR3 extends over 15 amino acids. The V gene's germline CDR1 is LNHDA and CDR2 SQIVND (reference sequence). Deletions cut 2 bases from V and 0 bases from J, with 10 bases between. The CDR3 sequence: CASSILGGMNTEAFF. The CDR3 DNA reads as TGTGCCAGTAGTATATTAGGGGGAATGAACACTGAAGCTTTCTTT.

This sequence joins TRBV6-1 and TRBJ1-1; D might be TRBD1 (5 bases). Trimming removed 6 bases from V and 6 bases from J, with 14 bases in between. Germline V lookup: CDR1 MNHNS, CDR2 SASEGT. There are 13 residues in the CDR3. CDR3 nucleotides: TGTGCCAGCAGGGGGGGACTTTGGGCTGAAGCTTTCTTT. Translating gives CASRGGLWAEAFF.

The chain carries TRBV28 and TRBJ1-2; D is undetermined. CDR1 and CDR2 from the germline V gene are MDHEN and SYDVKM. Trimming left V 5 bases short and J 5 bases short, with 9 bases between. The CDR3 has 12 residues. CDR3 coding DNA: TGTGCCAGCAGTGAAGCAGGTTATGGCTACACCTTC. Translating it yields CASSEAGYGYTF.

Notes on this clone: Other nucleotide sequences from this sample produce the same CDR3. This chain joins TRBV7-3 and TRBJ2-5; TRBD2 matches at 11 bases. Germline V gives CDR1 SGHTA, CDR2 FQGTGA. The J segment lost 5 bases and the V segment lost 5 bases, leaving 7 bases of the junction unmatched. The CDR3 covers 15 residues. The CDR3 DNA reads TGTGCCAGCAGCCCAACTAGCGGGAGTGGTGAGACCCAGTACTTC. Translation: CASSPTSGSGETQYF.

The chain joins TRBV28 to TRBJ1-4, with D perhaps TRBD1 (5 bases). Germline values: CDR1 MDHEN, CDR2 SYDVKM. Trimming pared 6 bases from V and 7 bases from J, leaving 12 bases between. The CDR3 totals 13 residues. The CDR3 protein is CASRTAGGEKLFF. DNA for the CDR3: TGTGCCAGCAGAACCGCGGGGGGTGAAAAACTGTTTTTT.

The rearrangement uses TRBV19 and TRBJ1-5, with 8 bases lining up with TRBD1. With V trimmed by 3 bases and J by 11 bases, 9 bases remained unmatched. The germline gives CDR1 LNHDA, CDR2 SQIVND (reference sequence). The CDR3 has 14 residues. CDR3 coding DNA: TGTGCCAGTAGTATTATCCCAGGGGGCGCGGCCCAGCATTTT. Amino acids: CASSIIPGGAAQHF.

A note on this clone: The same CDR3 arises from other DNA sequences in this sample as well. This chain joins TRBV5-1 and TRBJ2-5; TRBD2 agrees at 12 bases. The V gene end was trimmed by 0 bases and the J gene end by 2 bases; junction bases not matched to a gene: 2. This CDR3 comprises 16 residues. Germline CDR1 is SGHRS and CDR2 is YFSETQ. The DNA of the CDR3 is TGCGCCAGCAGCTTGGCTCTAGCGGGAGGGCAAGAGACCCAGTACTTC. This gives the protein CASSLALAGGQETQYF.

J is TRBJ2-1 and V is TRBV6-5; 7 positions match TRBD1. With 5 bases clipped from V and 6 bases from J, the junction kept 10 bases outside the gene matches. This CDR3 spans 15 amino acids. The V gene's germline CDR1 is MNHEY and CDR2 SVGAGI. The chain's CDR3 is CASSLAQTGINEQFF. The CDR3 DNA is TGTGCCAGCAGTCTCGCACAGACAGGGATCAATGAGCAGTTCTTC.

This sequence joins TRBV28 and TRBJ2-7; D may be TRBD2 (5 bases). The ends were cut back, 5 bases at V and 0 bases at J, with 11 bases in the middle. The CDR3 runs 14 residues. Germline values: CDR1 MDHEN, CDR2 SYDVKM. The CDR3 DNA reads as TGTGCCAGCAGTGAAAGCGGTAGCTCCTACGAGCAGTACTTC. Encoded protein: CASSESGSSYEQYF.

This chain connects TRBV7-6 to TRBJ2-7; 8 nucleotides line up with TRBD1. In germline, CDR1 is SGHVS, CDR2 FNYEAQ. The length of the CDR3 is 16 residues. Unmatched junction bases numbered 13, after V lost 5 bases and J lost 4 bases. The CDR3 loop reads CASSPTPQGARYEQYF. The DNA of the CDR3 is TGTGCCAGCAGCCCCACCCCGCAGGGGGCACGGTACGAGCAGTACTTC.

This chain connects TRBV2 to TRBJ2-7; TRBD2 agrees at 10 bases. After removal of 6 bases from V and 2 bases from J, the junction contained 7 bases not matched to a gene. The CDR3 runs 15 residues. Germline CDR1 is SNHLY and CDR2 is FYNNEI. As DNA, the CDR3 is TGTGCCAGCAGGGCGTCCAGCGGGAGGGCCTACGAGCAGTACTTC. Residues: CASRASSGRAYEQYF.

The chain has TRBV4-2 and TRBJ2-3; 7 nucleotides line up with TRBD1. Germline values: CDR1 LGHNA, CDR2 YNFKEQ. This CDR3 spans 17 amino acids. J was trimmed by 0 bases and V by 0 bases; bases with no gene match: 6. The CDR3 nucleotides are TGTGCCAGCAGCCAAGAGTACAGGGGTTCTAGCACAGATACGCAGTATTTT. Protein: CASSQEYRGSSTDTQYF.

About this clone: Different DNA sequences within this sample yield the same CDR3. The chain links TRBV10-1 to TRBJ2-5, with 7 bases that match TRBD2. CDR1 and CDR2 from the germline V gene are WNHNN and SYGVQD (reference sequence). The CDR3 is 14 residues long. J lost 4 bases, V lost 4 bases, and 6 bases had no gene match. This CDR3 reads CASSGGGTGETQYF. CDR3 sequence (DNA): TGCGCCAGCAGTGGCGGGGGAACTGGAGAGACCCAGTACTTC.

This chain links TRBV23-1 with TRBJ1-1, with 10 nucleotides matching TRBD1. TRBV23-1 is an open reading frame, and its role is uncertain. The length of the CDR3 is 17 residues. The V and J ends lost 3 bases and 5 bases, in that order; junction bases with no gene match: 12. The CDR3 DNA follows: TGCGCCAGCAGTCACCCCGACAGGGGGCGGACAGGGACTGAAGCTTTCTTT. It codes for CASSHPDRGRTGTEAFF.